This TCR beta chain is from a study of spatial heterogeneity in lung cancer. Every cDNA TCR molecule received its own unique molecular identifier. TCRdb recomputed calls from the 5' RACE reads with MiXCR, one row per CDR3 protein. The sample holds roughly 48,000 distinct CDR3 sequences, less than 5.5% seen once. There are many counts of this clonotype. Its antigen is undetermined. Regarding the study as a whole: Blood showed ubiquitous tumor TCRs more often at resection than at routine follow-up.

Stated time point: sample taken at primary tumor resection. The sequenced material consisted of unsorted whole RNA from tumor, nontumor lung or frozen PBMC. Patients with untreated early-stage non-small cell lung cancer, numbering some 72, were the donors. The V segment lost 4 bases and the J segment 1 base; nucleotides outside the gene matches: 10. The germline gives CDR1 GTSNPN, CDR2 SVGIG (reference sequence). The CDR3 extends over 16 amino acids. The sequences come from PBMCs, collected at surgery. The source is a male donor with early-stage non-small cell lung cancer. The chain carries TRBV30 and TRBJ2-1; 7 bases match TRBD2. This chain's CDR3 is CAWNKGLLNSYNEQFF. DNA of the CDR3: TGTGCCTGGAACAAGGGACTACTCAATTCCTACAATGAGCAGTTCTTC.